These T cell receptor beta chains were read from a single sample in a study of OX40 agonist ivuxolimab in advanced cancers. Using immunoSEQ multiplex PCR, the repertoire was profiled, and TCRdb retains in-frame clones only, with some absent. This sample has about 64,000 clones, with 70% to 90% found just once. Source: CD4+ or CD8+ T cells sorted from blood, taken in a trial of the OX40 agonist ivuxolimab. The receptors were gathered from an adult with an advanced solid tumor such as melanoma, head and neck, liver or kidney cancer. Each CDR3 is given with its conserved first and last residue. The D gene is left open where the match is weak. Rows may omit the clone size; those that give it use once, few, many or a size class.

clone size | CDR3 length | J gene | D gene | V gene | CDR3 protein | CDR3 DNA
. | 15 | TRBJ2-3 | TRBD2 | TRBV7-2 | CASSLVAGGEDTQYF | TGTGCCAGCAGCTTAGTAGCGGGGGGGGAAGATACGCAGTATTTT
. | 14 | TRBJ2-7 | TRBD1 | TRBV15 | CATSSSRDSYEQYF | TGTGCCACCAGCAGTAGCCGGGACAGCTACGAGCAGTACTTC
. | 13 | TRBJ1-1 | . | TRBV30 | CAWSPRGASEAFF | TGTGCCTGGAGTCCACGGGGGGCCTCTGAAGCTTTCTTT
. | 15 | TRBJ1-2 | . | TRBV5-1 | CASSLTDTGNYGYTF | TGCGCCAGCAGCTTGACTGACACCGGTAACTATGGCTACACCTTC
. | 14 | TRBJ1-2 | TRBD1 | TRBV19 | CASSITGGNYGYTF | TGTGCCAGTAGTATTACAGGGGGCAACTATGGCTACACCTTC
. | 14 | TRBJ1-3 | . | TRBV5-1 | CASSLESSGNTIYF | TGCGCCAGCAGCTTGGAGAGCTCTGGAAACACCATATATTTT
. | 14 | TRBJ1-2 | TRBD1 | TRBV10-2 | CASRDRDRAVGYTF | TGCGCCAGCAGGGACCGGGACAGGGCAGTTGGCTACACCTTC
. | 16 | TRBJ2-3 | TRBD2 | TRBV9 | CASSVAGGSRTDTQYF | TGTGCCAGCAGCGTAGCGGGCGGGAGTAGGACAGATACGCAGTATTTT
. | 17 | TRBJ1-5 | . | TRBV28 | CASSFPSWVGRDQPQHF | TGTGCCAGCAGTTTCCCTTCTTGGGTTGGAAGGGATCAGCCCCAGCATTTT
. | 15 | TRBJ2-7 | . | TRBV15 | CATSRDEQQGDEQYF | TGTGCCACCAGCAGAGACGAGCAACAGGGCGACGAGCAGTACTTC
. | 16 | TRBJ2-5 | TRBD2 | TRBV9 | CASSVGIAGVGETQYF | TGTGCCAGCAGCGTAGGCATAGCGGGAGTGGGAGAGACCCAGTACTTC
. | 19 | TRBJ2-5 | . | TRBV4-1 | CASSQDWRGDGYPQETQYF | TGCGCCAGCAGCCAAGATTGGAGGGGGGACGGGTACCCGCAAGAGACCCAGTACTTC
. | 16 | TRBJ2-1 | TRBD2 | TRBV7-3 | CASSLLALAGLNEQFF | TGTGCCAGCAGCTTACTTGCACTAGCGGGTCTTAATGAGCAGTTCTTC
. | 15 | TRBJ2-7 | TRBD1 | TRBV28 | CASSGTGTGDGEQYF | TGTGCCAGCAGTGGGACCGGGACAGGGGACGGCGAGCAGTACTTC
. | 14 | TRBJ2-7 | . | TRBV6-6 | CASSYSTNSYEQYF | TGTGCCAGCAGTTACTCTACCAATTCCTACGAGCAGTACTTC
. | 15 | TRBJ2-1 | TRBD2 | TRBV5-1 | CASREGLAGGNEQFF | TGCGCCTCCCGGGAGGGACTAGCGGGAGGGAATGAGCAGTTCTTC
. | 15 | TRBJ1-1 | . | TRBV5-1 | CASSLGLTGNTEAFF | TGCGCCAGCAGCTTAGGTCTTACAGGGAACACTGAAGCTTTCTTT
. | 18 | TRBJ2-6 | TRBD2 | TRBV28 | CASSRAGGFPSGANVLTF | TGTGCCAGCAGCCGAGCGGGGGGGTTCCCCTCTGGGGCCAACGTCCTGACTTTC
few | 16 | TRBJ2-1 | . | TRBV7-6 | CASSLVGGNGGNEQFF | TGTGCCAGCAGCTTAGTAGGCGGGAATGGGGGGAATGAGCAGTTCTTC
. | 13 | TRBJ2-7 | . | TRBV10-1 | CASSVVRGYEQYF | TGCGCCAGCAGTGTTGTCAGGGGTTACGAGCAGTACTTC
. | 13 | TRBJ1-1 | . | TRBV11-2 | CASSLAGYPEAFF | TGTGCCAGCAGCTTAGCAGGGTACCCTGAAGCTTTCTTT
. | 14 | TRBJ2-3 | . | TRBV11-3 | CASSLSGDTDTQYF | TGTGCCAGCAGCTTAAGTGGGGACACAGATACGCAGTATTTT
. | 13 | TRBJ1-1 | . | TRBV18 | CASGAGVNTEAFF | TGTGCCAGCGGGGCAGGGGTTAACACTGAAGCTTTCTTT
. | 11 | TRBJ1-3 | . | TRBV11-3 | CAGQTGNTIYF | TGTGCCGGACAAACTGGAAACACCATATATTTT
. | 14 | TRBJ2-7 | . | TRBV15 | CATSRDSVSPEQYF | TGTGCCACCAGCAGAGATTCAGTCAGCCCCGAGCAGTACTTC
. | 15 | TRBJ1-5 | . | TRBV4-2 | CASSQDRETYQPQHF | TGTGCCAGCAGCCAAGACAGAGAAACTTATCAGCCCCAGCATTTT
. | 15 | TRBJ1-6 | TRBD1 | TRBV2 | CASSPGGFYNSPLHF | TGTGCCAGCAGTCCAGGGGGCTTCTATAATTCACCCCTCCACTTT
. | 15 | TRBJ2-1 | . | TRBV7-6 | CASSPGPGPYNEQFF | TGTGCCAGCAGCCCCGGACCGGGCCCCTACAATGAGCAGTTCTTC